These 5 T cell receptor beta chains originate from one sample sequenced in a study of T cells in Graves' hyperthyroidism and ophthalmopathy. Amplification yielded TCR beta CDR3 regions, with RNA transcripts as the source. In the first-round RT-PCR of the TCR CDR3, the HTBI primer set was used. A single record per CDR3 protein comes from TCRdb applying MiXCR to the multiplex PCR reads. The sample contains 470,000 or so distinct CDR3 sequences, about 20% of which appear only once. Sequenced input: blood. The receptors were sampled from a man aged 18 to 29 with Graves' hyperthyroidism.

This clonotype was observed many times. The genes are TRBV12-3 or TRBV12-4 and TRBJ1-2, with no clear D. V lost 8 bases, J lost 4 bases, and 17 bases lay in between. There are 14 residues in the CDR3. In nucleotides, the CDR3 is TGTGCCAGCTCCCCCGCAGGTTACGGCTATGGCTACACCTTC. It translates to CASSPAGYGYGYTF.

This clonotype came up many times. The chain has TRBV20-1 and TRBJ2-5; 14 bases map to TRBD2. CDR3 length: 14 residues. Trimming removed 4 bases from V and 5 bases from J; junction bases left unmatched: 3. Germline loops: CDR1 DFQATT, CDR2 SNEGSKA (reference sequence). CDR3 nucleotide sequence: TGCAGTGCTAAGACTAGCGGGGGGGCGGAGACCCAGTACTTC. This gives the protein CSAKTSGGAETQYF.

At least ten counts were recorded for this clonotype. The chain combines TRBV24-1 with TRBJ1-1; D remains ambiguous. The CDR3 has 13 amino acids. Germline-derived CDR1 and CDR2 are KGHDR and SFDVKD. Trimming took off 1 base at V and 2 bases at J, with 4 bases between the two ends. The DNA of the CDR3 is TGTGCCACCAGTGATTTAAGTAACACTGAAGCTTTCTTT. Translated: CATSDLSNTEAFF.

This clonotype was recorded a few times. This chain links TRBV5-1 with TRBJ1-1; 7 bases fit TRBD1. This CDR3 region has 15 residues. With V trimmed by 4 bases and J by 1 base, 7 bases remained unmatched. The germline gives CDR1 SGHRS, CDR2 YFSETQ. CDR3 sequence: CASSRGDSANTEAFF. The CDR3 DNA is TGCGCCAGCAGCCGTGGGGACAGCGCGAACACTGAAGCTTTCTTT.

This sequence joins TRBV6-1 and TRBJ1-3; D is perhaps TRBD1 (6 bases). This CDR3 comprises 13 residues. Germline-derived CDR1 and CDR2 are MNHNS and SASEGT. V was clipped by 7 bases and J by 2 bases, with 9 bases between them. The CDR3 nucleotides are TGTGCCAGCACCAGACAGGCTGGAAACACCATATATTTT. Protein sequence: CASTRQAGNTIYF.